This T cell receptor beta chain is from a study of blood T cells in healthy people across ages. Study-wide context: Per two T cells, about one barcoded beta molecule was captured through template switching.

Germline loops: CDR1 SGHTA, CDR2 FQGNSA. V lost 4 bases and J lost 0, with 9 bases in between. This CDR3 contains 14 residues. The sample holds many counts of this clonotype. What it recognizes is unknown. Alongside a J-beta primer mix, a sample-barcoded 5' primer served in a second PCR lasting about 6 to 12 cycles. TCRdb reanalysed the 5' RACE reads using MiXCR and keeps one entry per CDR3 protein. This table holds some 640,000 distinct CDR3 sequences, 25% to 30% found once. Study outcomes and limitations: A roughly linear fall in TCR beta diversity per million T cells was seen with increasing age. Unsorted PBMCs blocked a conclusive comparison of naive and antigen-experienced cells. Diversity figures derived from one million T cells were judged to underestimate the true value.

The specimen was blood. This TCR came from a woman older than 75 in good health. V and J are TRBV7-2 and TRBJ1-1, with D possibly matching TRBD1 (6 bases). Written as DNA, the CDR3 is TGTGCCAGCAGCTGGGGACATTTGAACACTGAAGCTTTCTTT. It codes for CASSWGHLNTEAFF.